This T cell receptor (beta chain) was retrieved from a study of T-cell memory formation after mild COVID-19. CDR3 size: 13 residues. CDR1 SEHNR and CDR2 FQNEAQ come from the germline V gene (reference sequence). Unmatched junction bases numbered 8, after V lost 8 bases and J lost 6 bases. This clonotype was seen more than once but under ten times. MiXCR was run by TCRdb on the 5' RACE reads, yielding one entry per CDR3 protein. The profile shows 540,000 or so distinct CDR3 sequences, around 21% of them singletons. The gene calls are TRBV7-9 and TRBJ2-7; TRBD2 aligns across 9 bases. The sequenced sample consisted of PBMCs or a T cell subset sorted from them (not recorded which). This clonotype originated in an adult woman who had mild COVID-19 (a few samples of this study predate the infection). Cell type and time point are not known. CDR3 loop: CASLASGAGEQYF. The CDR3 DNA sequence: TGTGCCAGCCTGGCTAGCGGGGCCGGCGAGCAGTACTTC. The variable domain in full, with the rest retrieved from reference TRBV7-9 and TRBJ2-7, is DTGVSQNPRHKITKRGQNVTFRCDPISEHNRLYWYRQTLGQGPEFLTYFQNEAQLEKSRLLSDRFSAERPKGSFSTLEIQRTEQGDSAMYLCASLASGAGEQYFGPGTRLTVT.